The 7 T cell receptor beta chains below were found in one sample sequenced in a study of blood T cells in healthy people across ages. Alongside a J-beta primer mix, a sample-barcoded 5' primer served in a second PCR lasting about 7 to 12 cycles. TCRdb used MiXCR to reprocess the 5' RACE reads, holding one entry per CDR3 protein. The sample comprises roughly 1 million distinct CDR3 sequences, about 25% of which are singletons, and approximately 0.79% rests with the top ten. Separately, the same data were catalogued under a study of T cells of mothers and their children.

Sequenced input: blood. The receptors originated from a girl aged 2 to 9 in good health.

The chain employs TRBV4-2 and TRBJ2-7; 8 nucleotides align to TRBD1. CDR3 length: 16 residues. Germline V CDR1 and CDR2: LGHNA, YNFKEQ. V dropped 1 base and J dropped 6; count of bases not matched to a gene: 11. The CDR3 loop is CASSQVVGGQGVEQYF. The CDR3 DNA follows: TGTGCCAGCAGCCAAGTCGTAGGCGGACAGGGAGTCGAGCAGTACTTC.

The V and J genes are TRBV20-1 and TRBJ2-7; TRBD2 matches 11 bases. This CDR3 is built from 15 residues. CDR1 and CDR2 (germline): DFQATT, SNEGSKA (reference sequence). The trim removed 6 bases at V and 9 bases at J, leaving 16 bases unmatched. The CDR3 reads CSATSGRTPTFGQYF. The CDR3 DNA sequence: TGCAGTGCCACTAGCGGGAGAACCCCTACGTTTGGGCAGTACTTC.

For the CDR3, the DNA is TGTGCCAGCAGCTTAGATCGTGGAGGGGGCTATGGCTACACCTTC. This gives the protein CASSLDRGGGYGYTF. The rearrangement joins TRBV11-2 to TRBJ1-2, with D maybe TRBD1 (6 bases). Germline lookup yields CDR1 SGHAT and CDR2 FQNNGV. This CDR3 has 15 amino acids. V gave up 0 bases and J gave up 4 bases, with 12 bases separating them.

The chain employs TRBV5-1 and TRBJ2-3; 13 positions match TRBD2. Trimming removed 4 bases from V and 5 bases from J; junction bases left unmatched: 13. CDR3 length: 18 residues. Germline-derived CDR1 and CDR2 are SGHRS and YFSETQ. CDR3 nucleotides: TGCGCCAGCAGCACCGGGGCCCGGAGGACTAGCGGGAGAGATACGCAGTATTTT. Translation gives CASSTGARRTSGRDTQYF.

This clonotype has just a few counts. The gene calls are TRBV5-1 and TRBJ1-2; D gene unclear. This CDR3 has 14 residues. Between the trimmed V and J ends, which lost 4 bases and 5 bases, there was a span of 15 bases. Germline-derived CDR1 and CDR2 are SGHRS and YFSETQ. Written as DNA, the CDR3 is TGCGCCAGCAGCGATCGGTCCGAAGGGTATGGCTACACCTTC. Translated: CASSDRSEGYGYTF.

The chain has TRBV7-2 and TRBJ2-1, with 12 bases fitting TRBD2. Germline V lookup: CDR1 SGHTA, CDR2 FQGNSA. The junction had 4 bases not matched to a gene; V was cut back by 5 bases and J by 8 bases. The CDR3 spans 14 residues. Written as DNA, the CDR3 is TGTGCCAGCAGCGGACTAGCGGGGTTGGATGAGCAGTTCTTC. This translates into CASSGLAGLDEQFF.

V gene TRBV7-2 combines with J gene TRBJ2-5; D not certain. The better agreement between TRBJ2-1 and the DNA end casts doubt on the J call. CDR1 SGHTA and CDR2 FQGNSA come from the germline V gene. The CDR3 consists of 15 residues. The chain's CDR3 is CASSLEVVSYDEQFF. As DNA, the CDR3 is TGTGCCAGCAGCTTAGAGGTAGTATCGTATGATGAGCAGTTCTTC.